A selection of T cell receptor beta chains follows, all from one sample in a study of a mutant IDH1 vaccine in newly diagnosed glioma. The repertoire was sequenced with immunoSEQ multiplex PCR; TCRdb's copy has only in-frame clones and lacks some. The table shows about 42,000 clones, with approximately 85% occurring only once. These receptors are not linked to any known antigen. Sample: PBMCs, taken from a glioma patient whose treatment included an IDH1 peptide vaccine. Receptor source: a man aged 35-49 years with glioma. CDR3s include the opening cysteine and the closing phenylalanine or tryptophan. A D gene is named only where the DNA matches it firmly. The size of a clone is reported for some rows only, either as once, few or many, or as a class for expanded clones.

>once|TRBJ2-5|TRBV19|-
TGTGCCAGTAGTATGTCCAGACAAGAGACCCAGTACTTC
CASSMSRQETQYF
>-|TRBJ2-3|TRBV5-4|TRBD2
TGTGCCAGCAGCTTCGCGGGAGGGCGAAAAGATACGCAGTATTTT
CASSFAGGRKDTQYF
>-|TRBJ2-1|TRBV7-2|TRBD2
TGTGCCAGCAGCTTAAACCTAGCGGCTATCCTACGCAATGAGCAGTTCTTC
CASSLNLAAILRNEQFF
>-|TRBJ2-5|TRBV11-1|-
TGTGCCAGCAGCTTAGGGGAGACCCAGTACTTC
CASSLGETQYF
>-|TRBJ2-7|TRBV15|-
TGTGCCACCAGCAGAGGTCCCTACGAGCAGTACTTC
CATSRGPYEQYF
>-|TRBJ2-2|TRBV9|TRBD2
TGTGCCAGCAGCGTAGTTCCAGCGGGAGGGAGGACCGGGGAGCTGTTTTTT
CASSVVPAGGRTGELFF
>-|TRBJ2-4|TRBV18|-
TGTGCCAGCTCACCCTCGGGGGAGGTCAGAAACATTCAGTACTTC
CASSPSGEVRNIQYF
>-|TRBJ2-7|TRBV7-3|TRBD2
TGTGCCAGCAGCCAGGGGTCTAGCGGGACGGAGCAGTACTTC
CASSQGSSGTEQYF
>few|TRBJ2-4|TRBV7-9|TRBD1
TGTGCCAGCAGCTTAGGACAGGGGGCGGACATTCAGTACTTC
CASSLGQGADIQYF
>-|TRBJ2-7|TRBV11-3|-
TGTGCCAGCAGCCTCCGACTAGTCTCGTTGAATTACGAGCAGTACTTC
CASSLRLVSLNYEQYF
>-|TRBJ1-1|TRBV5-1|-
TGCGCCAGCAGCTCCCCCGAAAAGGGGCGTGAAGCTTTCTTT
CASSSPEKGREAFF
>-|TRBJ1-4|TRBV5-4|TRBD1
TGTGCCAGCAGCTTGCAGGGGGCGACCGAAAAACTGTTTTTT
CASSLQGATEKLFF
>-|TRBJ2-5|TRBV15|-
TGTGCCACCAGCAGAGACGTCCGCGAGACCCAGTACTTC
CATSRDVRETQYF
>-|TRBJ2-7|TRBV5-5|TRBD1
TGTGCCAGCAGATTGGGGACAGGAGGCTCCTACGAGCAGTACTTC
CASRLGTGGSYEQYF
>-|TRBJ2-5|TRBV7-7|TRBD2
TGTGCTAGCAGCTTAGGGAGGGCAAGAGGGGAGACCCAGTACTTC
CASSLGRARGETQYF
>-|TRBJ2-7|TRBV5-6|TRBD1
TGTGCCAGCAGCTCGGGACAGGGGGGCTACGAGCAGTACTTC
CASSSGQGGYEQYF
>-|TRBJ1-2|TRBV27|-
TGTGCCAGCACCGTCCTCCCCCTATCGGACTATGGCTACACCTTC
CASTVLPLSDYGYTF
>-|TRBJ1-2|TRBV20-1|TRBD1
TGCAGTGCCACAGGGGACTATGGCTACACCTTC
CSATGDYGYTF
>-|TRBJ2-5|TRBV5-1|TRBD1
TGCGCCAGCAGCACGGGACAGGGGTGGCAAGAGACCCAGTACTTC
CASSTGQGWQETQYF
>once|TRBJ1-2|TRBV6-5|-
TGTGCCAGCAGTTACTCGAATCGGCTCCCGTACTATGGCTACACCTTC
CASSYSNRLPYYGYTF
>few|TRBJ2-7|TRBV6-6|-
TGTGCCAGCAGTCCAATATCGGGGGTGTACTACGAGCAGTACTTC
CASSPISGVYYEQYF
>-|TRBJ2-1|TRBV5-1|-
TGCGCCAGCAGCTTGGGGAACTCCTACAATGAGCAGTTCTTC
CASSLGNSYNEQFF
>-|TRBJ2-5|TRBV7-9|-
TGTGCCAGCAGCCCCGGGGTCGAGACCCAGTACTTC
CASSPGVETQYF
>-|TRBJ2-7|TRBV27|-
TGTGCCAGCAGCCTGGGCTGGGGGGACGAGCAGTACTTC
CASSLGWGDEQYF
>-|TRBJ2-7|TRBV15|-
TGTGCCACCAGCAGAGTGGAGAGTACCAGCTCCTACGAGCAGTACTTC
CATSRVESTSSYEQYF
>-|TRBJ1-2|TRBV10-3|TRBD1
TGTGCCATCAGTGAGTGGGGTCCCGGGACAGGCAATGGCTACACCTTC
CAISEWGPGTGNGYTF
>-|TRBJ2-2|TRBV5-4|TRBD2
TGTGCCAGCAGATCTGGACTAGCGGGAACCACCGGGGAGCTGTTTTTT
CASRSGLAGTTGELFF
>-|TRBJ1-1|TRBV28|-
TGTGCCAGCAGTTTAAGTGTTGGAGAAGCTTTCTTT
CASSLSVGEAFF
>-|TRBJ2-3|TRBV7-2|TRBD1
TGTGCCAGCAGCTTATCGGGACAGGTGTCGGATACGCAGTATTTT
CASSLSGQVSDTQYF
>-|TRBJ2-4|TRBV2|TRBD2
TGTGCCAGCACCGGGACTAGGGGCAAAAACATTCAGTACTTC
CASTGTRGKNIQYF
>-|TRBJ1-2|TRBV15|-
TGTGCCACCAGCAGGAGGCTACCGGGGGCCTTCCACTATGGCTACACCTTC
CATSRRLPGAFHYGYTF
>-|TRBJ1-1|TRBV21-1|-
TGTGCCAGCAGCAAAGTATCAGGGTACACTGAAGCTTTCTTT
CASSKVSGYTEAFF
>-|TRBJ2-1|TRBV7-8|-
TGTGCCAGCAGCTACCGGAGGGGGCTGAGGGAGCAGTTCTTC
CASSYRRGLREQFF
>-|TRBJ2-3|TRBV11-2|-
TGTGCCAGCATGCTCGATCGGGGCACAGATACGCAGTATTTT
CASMLDRGTDTQYF